The 28 T cell receptor beta chains below come from one sample, sequenced in a study of CD8 T cells in ankylosing spondylitis (dated by TCRdb to 2016 to 2017). Overall results and qualifications from the work: A TCR beta motif made up of several highly homologous amino acid variants appeared to be characteristic of blood from ankylosing spondylitis patients.

Their recognized antigens are unknown. The library was produced with 5' RACE. Reads for this sample came from an Illumina HiSeq 2500. In TCRdb, the public reads were trimmed at Q25 with fastp and aligned with MiXCR, with productive beta chains retained. Entries that share a CDR3 protein sequence are merged under the most common genes and DNA. The sample profile shows just under 550,000 distinct CDR3 sequences; roughly an eighth of them were found once. The ten largest clones take up around 7% of the sample. Source material: blood, either unsorted or a sorted T cell fraction (not recorded which). The origin of the receptors is a male donor with ankylosing spondylitis.

This clonotype appeared a few times. The chain recombines TRBV7-2 with TRBJ2-1, with D perhaps given as TRBD1 or TRBD2 (5 bases each). The CDR3 runs 15 residues. The germline V and J ends were trimmed by 5 bases and 6 bases, with 17 bases remaining between them. Germline lookup yields CDR1 SGHTA and CDR2 FQGNSA. The CDR3 loop is CASSRTRDPPNEQFF. CDR3 DNA sequence: TGTGCCAGCAGCCGAACACGGGACCCCCCCAATGAGCAGTTCTTC. Full variable domain (missing parts from reference TRBV7-2 and TRBJ2-1): GAGVSQSPSNKVTEKGKDVELRCDPISGHTALYWYRQSLGQGLEFLIYFQGNSAPDKSGLPSDRFSAERTGGSVSTLTIQRTQQEDSAVYLCASSRTRDPPNEQFFGPGTRLTVL.

The chain employs TRBV12-3 or TRBV12-4 and TRBJ2-2; D might be TRBD1 or TRBD2, each matching 5 bases. The CDR3 loop spans 17 amino acids. Between the trimmed V and J ends, which lost 3 bases and 6 bases, there was a span of 20 bases. The CDR3 region is CASSFLLGPRDAGELFF. The CDR3, as DNA: TGTGCCAGCAGTTTCCTACTGGGACCACGAGACGCCGGGGAGCTGTTTTTT.

This clonotype was detected only a few times. CDR3 region: CASSLADTAQETQYF. CDR3 nucleotides: TGTGCCAGCAGCTTAGCCGATACGGCTCAAGAGACCCAGTACTTC. The chain links TRBV7-9 to TRBJ2-5; D not certain. Germline assignment: CDR1 SEHNR and CDR2 FQNEAQ (reference sequence). The CDR3 spans 15 residues. V was cut by 0 bases and J by 2 bases, with 10 bases left in between.

As DNA, the CDR3 is TGTGCCAGCAGTTTACGGGGCCCGGGACACCTTGATTATGGCTACACCTTC. Its translation is CASSLRGPGHLDYGYTF. The V call is TRBV27, the J call TRBJ1-2; a weak D match, TRBD1 (6 bases). CDR3 length: 17 amino acids. Trimming pared 2 bases from V and 5 bases from J, leaving 21 bases between. Germline V lookup: CDR1 MNHEY, CDR2 SMNVEV (reference sequence).

V gene TRBV3-1 combines with J gene TRBJ2-2; D not certain. V was pared by 1 base and J by 6 bases, with 6 bases between. Germline loops: CDR1 LGHDT, CDR2 YNNKEL (reference sequence). The CDR3 sequence is 13 residues long. CDR3 sequence: CASSQGTAGELFF. The CDR3, as DNA: TGTGCCAGCAGCCAAGGAACGGCCGGGGAGCTGTTTTTT.

This clonotype occurred a few times. The genes are TRBV5-1 and TRBJ2-7; TRBD1 matches 9 bases. Germline CDR1 reads SGHRS; CDR2 reads YFSETQ. V shed 4 bases, J shed 4 bases, and the junction held 9 bases outside the gene matches. The CDR3 runs to 15 residues. Written as DNA, the CDR3 is TGCGCCAGCAGCCAGGACAGGGGATCCTCTTACGAGCAGTACTTC. It encodes CASSQDRGSSYEQYF.

The CDR3 sequence is CASSPLAHPDGTQYF. CDR3 nucleotides: TGTGCCAGCAGCCCCCTGGCCCACCCAGATGGGACGCAGTATTTT. The V and J genes are TRBV7-2 and TRBJ2-3; D is unclear. In germline, CDR1 is SGHTA, CDR2 FQGNSA. The CDR3 loop spans 15 amino acids. The germline V and J ends were trimmed by 5 bases and 9 bases, with 21 bases remaining between them. Variable domain in full (rest from reference TRBV7-2 and TRBJ2-3): GAGVSQSPSNKVTEKGKDVELRCDPISGHTALYWYRQSLGQGLEFLIYFQGNSAPDKSGLPSDRFSAERTGGSVSTLTIQRTQQEDSAVYLCASSPLAHPDGTQYFGPGTRLTVL.

This clonotype was seen only a few times. The CDR3 sequence: CASSSGTSGNFEQFF. In nucleotides, the CDR3 is TGTGCCAGCAGCTCGGGGACTAGCGGGAATTTTGAGCAGTTCTTC. The chain carries TRBV9 and TRBJ2-1; 13 bases line up with TRBD2. Trimming took 4 bases from V and 9 from J; bases not matched to a gene: 7. CDR1 SGDLS and CDR2 YYNGEE come from the germline V gene. The length of the CDR3 is 15 residues.

Concerning this clonotype itself: This clone may be a read error of a much larger clone one base away. This chain joins TRBV15 and TRBJ1-1, with 7 positions matching TRBD1. The CDR3 extends over 15 amino acids. Germline lookup yields CDR1 LNHNV and CDR2 YYDKDF (reference sequence). The CDR3 loop reads CAASAWGTANTEAFF. As DNA, the CDR3 is TGTGCCGCCAGCGCATGGGGGACAGCGAACACTGAAGCTTTCTTT.

The chain carries TRBV5-1 and TRBJ2-1; 11 bases fit TRBD2. Germline assignment: CDR1 SGHRS and CDR2 YFSETQ. With 3 bases clipped from V and 4 bases from J, the junction kept 6 bases outside the gene matches. The CDR3 extends over 16 amino acids. CDR3 in amino acids: CASSSIAGGTYNEQFF. In nucleotides, the CDR3 is TGCGCCAGCAGCTCTATAGCGGGAGGGACTTACAATGAGCAGTTCTTC.

This clonotype was counted at least ten times. The rearrangement joins TRBV11-2 to TRBJ1-2; TRBD1 aligns across 8 bases. The CDR3 extends over 17 amino acids. CDR1 and CDR2 from the germline V gene are SGHAT and FQNNGV. V gave up 2 bases and J gave up 6 bases; unmatched junction bases: 14. The CDR3 loop reads CASSLTPNQGAIDGYTF. The DNA for the CDR3 is TGTGCCAGCAGCTTAACCCCTAACCAGGGGGCAATCGATGGCTACACCTTC.

The V and J genes are TRBV12-3 or TRBV12-4 and TRBJ2-1; 8 bases fit TRBD2. J lost 4 bases, V lost 6 bases, and 14 bases had no gene match. The CDR3 length is 17 residues. CDR3 sequence reads: CASSSLQTSGIYNEQFF. The CDR3 DNA sequence: TGTGCCAGCAGCTCACTCCAAACTAGCGGAATTTACAATGAGCAGTTCTTC.

A few counts support this clonotype. This sequence joins TRBV12-5 and TRBJ2-2; no firm D call. This CDR3 has 14 residues. Germline-derived CDR1 and CDR2 are LGHNT and FRNRAP. V lost 1 base, J lost 4 bases, and 7 bases lay in between. Written as DNA, the CDR3 is TGTGCTAGTGGTTTGGGGAGTGCCACCGGGGAGCTGTTTTTT. As protein: CASGLGSATGELFF.

The genes are TRBV9 and TRBJ2-1; D unclear. Trimming pared 0 bases from V and 0 bases from J, leaving 7 bases between. Germline V gives CDR1 SGDLS, CDR2 YYNGEE. The CDR3 is 15 amino acids. The CDR3 region is CASSVGASSYNEQFF. CDR3 nucleotides: TGTGCCAGCAGCGTAGGGGCGAGCTCCTACAATGAGCAGTTCTTC.

This clonotype occurred a few times. J is TRBJ1-2 and V is TRBV5-1; TRBD1 matches 9 bases. CDR1 and CDR2 from the germline V gene are SGHRS and YFSETQ. The CDR3 runs 15 residues. The J segment lost 4 bases and the V segment lost 4 bases, leaving 8 bases of the junction unmatched. The CDR3, as DNA: TGCGCCAGCAGCCGGCCGGGACAGGGCTTCTATGGCTACACCTTC. Amino acids: CASSRPGQGFYGYTF.

The V call is TRBV15, the J call TRBJ2-7; no clear D gene. Trimming took 7 bases from V and 7 from J, leaving 17 bases between them. Germline CDR1 is LNHNV and CDR2 is YYDKDF (reference sequence). CDR3 length: 13 residues. CDR3 nucleotide sequence: TGTGCCACCACCGCTTCAGGAGTCGGTGAGCAGTACTTC. The encoded protein is CATTASGVGEQYF.

This clonotype was seen more than once but under ten times. V usage is TRBV30 and J usage is TRBJ2-2, with a weak D call TRBD2 (5 bases). The V gene's germline CDR1 is GTSNPN and CDR2 SVGIG (reference sequence). Between the trimmed V and J ends, which lost 0 bases and 8 bases, there was a span of 13 bases. This CDR3 has 14 amino acids. CDR3 nucleotides: TGTGCCTGGAGTGTACTAGTGGGAGTAGGGGAGCTGTTTTTT. Protein: CAWSVLVGVGELFF.

V and J are TRBV5-1 and TRBJ2-5; D is undetermined. CDR1 is SGHRS and CDR2 is YFSETQ in the germline V gene. This CDR3 spans 14 amino acids. Trimming removed 0 bases from V and 4 bases from J, with 10 bases in between. This CDR3 reads CASSLDYEGETQYF. Here the CDR3 DNA reads TGCGCCAGCAGCTTGGACTACGAAGGAGAGACCCAGTACTTC.

This clonotype appeared a few times. In DNA form, the CDR3 reads TGCAGTGCTAGAGATCCTAGCTACCCCTACGAGCAGTACTTC. Translation gives CSARDPSYPYEQYF. The rearrangement links TRBV20-1 to TRBJ2-7; D is possibly TRBD2 (5 bases). Germline V lookup: CDR1 DFQATT, CDR2 SNEGSKA (reference sequence). The CDR3 sequence is 14 residues long. V was shortened by 0 bases and J by 2 bases, with 11 bases between the two germline ends.

The CDR3 protein is CASSPWGSNEQYF. The CDR3, as DNA: TGTGCCAGCAGCCCCTGGGGGTCAAACGAGCAGTACTTC. V usage is TRBV14 and J usage is TRBJ2-7; D may be TRBD1 or TRBD2 (5 bases each). Germline V gene lookup returns CDR1 SGHDN and CDR2 FVKESK. There are 13 residues in the CDR3. The V end was cut by 4 bases, the J end by 5 bases, with 12 bases between.

This rearrangement joins TRBV7-9 to TRBJ2-5; the D gene is possibly TRBD1 (5 bases). Trimming shortened V by 4 bases and J by 3 bases, and 12 bases separated the two germline ends. Per the germline V gene, CDR1 is SEHNR and CDR2 is FQNEAQ (reference sequence). The CDR3 loop spans 14 amino acids. The CDR3 sequence is CASSSVDREETQYF. The CDR3 bases are TGTGCCAGCAGCTCGGTCGACAGAGAAGAGACCCAGTACTTC.

The rearrangement joins TRBV5-1 to TRBJ2-2; 9 bases agree with TRBD1. The CDR3 is 16 residues long. Germline CDR1 reads SGHRS; CDR2 reads YFSETQ. V was pared by 4 bases and J by 1 base, with 5 bases of the junction left unmatched. CDR3 nucleotides: TGCGCCAGCAGCCTAACAGGGGGCAGGAACACCGGGGAGCTGTTTTTT. Protein product: CASSLTGGRNTGELFF.

The chain's CDR3 is CAWSGSGLPGGYTF. DNA of the CDR3: TGTGCCTGGAGTGGATCGGGGCTTCCAGGGGGCTACACCTTC. The V gene is TRBV30, the J gene TRBJ1-2; weak D call: TRBD1 (5 bases). The CDR3 spans 14 residues. The germline V gene has CDR1 GTSNPN and CDR2 SVGIG (reference sequence). Trimming pared 1 base from V and 8 bases from J, leaving 17 bases between. Combining the CDR3 with reference TRBV30 and TRBJ1-2 gives the whole variable domain SQTIHQWPATLVQPVGSPLSLECTVEGTSNPNLYWYRQAAGRGLQLLFYSVGIGQISSEVPQNLSASRPQDRQFILSSKKLLLSDSGFYLCAWSGSGLPGGYTFGSGTRLTVV.

This sequence joins TRBV5-1 and TRBJ1-1, with D uncertain. The germline CDR1 and CDR2 sequences are SGHRS and YFSETQ. V lost 3 bases and J 0 bases, leaving 9 bases between the germline ends. The CDR3 length is 14 residues. Here the CDR3 DNA reads TGCGCCAGCAGCTGGATGGGCCTGAACACTGAAGCTTTCTTT. Translating it yields CASSWMGLNTEAFF.

The chain uses TRBV24-1 and TRBJ1-2; no clear D. Germline CDR1 reads KGHDR; CDR2 reads SFDVKD. Between the trimmed V and J ends, which lost 5 bases and 0 bases, there was a span of 6 bases. The CDR3 loop spans 13 amino acids. The CDR3 sequence: CATSVSANYGYTF. DNA of the CDR3: TGTGCCACCAGTGTATCGGCTAACTATGGCTACACCTTC.

This chain links TRBV15 with TRBJ1-6; 9 bases line up with TRBD1. CDR3 size: 15 residues. The trim removed 4 bases at V and 8 bases at J, leaving 6 bases unmatched. Germline V gene lookup returns CDR1 LNHNV and CDR2 YYDKDF (reference sequence). CDR3 coding DNA: TGTGCCACCAGCAACACAGGGGGCTCGGATTCACCCCTCCACTTT. Translating it yields CATSNTGGSDSPLHF. The complete variable domain, with remaining parts taken from reference TRBV15 and TRBJ1-6, reads DAMVIQNPRYQVTQFGKPVTLSCSQTLNHNVMYWYQQKSSQAPKLLFHYYDKDFNNEADTPDNFQSRRPNTSFCFLDIRSPGLGDTAMYLCATSNTGGSDSPLHFGNGTRLTVT.

This chain links TRBV18 with TRBJ2-1, with D perhaps being TRBD1 or TRBD2 (5 bases each). V lost 3 bases and J 8 bases, leaving 14 bases between the germline ends. Germline V gene sequence: CDR1 KGHSH, CDR2 LQKENI. The CDR3 covers 14 residues. DNA of the CDR3: TGTGCCAGCTCACCTATAGAGGGGTCCCATGAGCAGTTCTTC. Its protein is CASSPIEGSHEQFF.

This sequence joins TRBV4-1 and TRBJ2-3, with 7 bases identical to TRBD2. The CDR3 sequence is 17 residues long. V trimming: 1 base; J trimming: 0 bases; junction bases outside the gene matches: 7. CDR1 MGHRA and CDR2 YSYEKL come from the germline V gene. The CDR3 nucleotides are TGCGCCAGCAGCCAAGGCGGGAGCGGATTTAGCACAGATACGCAGTATTTT. Protein: CASSQGGSGFSTDTQYF.